The clone carrying this T cell receptor (beta chain) was observed at least ten times. Trimming pared 4 bases from V and 0 bases from J, leaving 6 bases between. Per the germline V gene, CDR1 is MNHEY and CDR2 is SMNVEV (reference sequence). This CDR3 comprises 13 residues. Via MiXCR, TCRdb re-called the 5' RACE reads, giving one row per CDR3 protein. The table includes approximately 250,000 distinct CDR3 sequences, approximately 7.6% detected once. These data belong to a study of CD8 T cells in ankylosing spondylitis. The chain has TRBV27 and TRBJ1-2; no clear D gene. The TCR comes from a female donor with ankylosing spondylitis or in good health (not recorded which). The sequencing sample was made of blood, either unsorted or a sorted T cell fraction (not recorded which). CDR3 bases: TGTGCCAGCAGTTACAGTCCTAACTATGGCTACACCTTC. Its translation is CASSYSPNYGYTF.